What follows are 9 T cell receptor beta chains derived from one specimen sequenced in a study of T cells after yellow fever vaccination. One entry per CDR3 protein, called by TCRdb with MiXCR from the 5' RACE reads. This table has 300,000 to 400,000 distinct CDR3 sequences, about 6.2% appearing once. The source was PBMCs, collected 5 days after the yellow fever booster vaccination. These TCRs come from a man in his thirties or forties who received the YFV17D yellow fever vaccine.

This clonotype was observed a few times. The chain combines TRBV19 with TRBJ2-5; maybe TRBD2 (6 bases). Per germline, CDR1 LNHDA and CDR2 SQIVND (reference sequence). This CDR3 region has 17 residues. Trimming pared 4 bases from V and 0 bases from J, leaving 18 bases between. Here the CDR3 reads CASSNRQRAVYQETQYF. Written as DNA, the CDR3 is TGTGCCAGTAGTAACCGACAGCGGGCAGTGTACCAAGAGACCCAGTACTTC.

This clonotype was observed at least ten times. The genes are TRBV24-1 and TRBJ2-5; 9 bases map to TRBD1. The V segment lost 4 bases and the J segment 5 bases; nucleotides outside the gene matches: 13. In germline, CDR1 is KGHDR, CDR2 SFDVKD. CDR3 length equals 17 residues. The CDR3 DNA reads as TGTGCCACCAGTGACGCCCTCGGGACAGGGTCCCGGGAGACCCAGTACTTC. Its translation: CATSDALGTGSRETQYF.

The chain uses TRBV7-2 and TRBJ2-3, with D perhaps matching TRBD1 (7 bases). Trimming removed 4 bases at V and 6 bases at J, with 17 bases between. This CDR3 is built from 15 residues. Germline V gene lookup returns CDR1 SGHTA and CDR2 FQGNSA. CDR3 in DNA: TGTGCCAGCAGCTCCCCTGTACCAGGGGGGGATACGCAGTATTTT. It encodes CASSSPVPGGDTQYF. Using reference TRBV7-2 and TRBJ2-3 for the parts outside the CDR3, the full variable domain is GAGVSQSPSNKVTEKGKDVELRCDPISGHTALYWYRQSLGQGLEFLIYFQGNSAPDKSGLPSDRFSAERTGGSVSTLTIQRTQQEDSAVYLCASSSPVPGGDTQYFGPGTRLTVL.

Only a few counts were recorded for this clonotype. CDR3 coding DNA: TGTGCCAGCTCACCGCGTCTGGGCAGGGGAACAGATACGCAGTATTTT. It translates to CASSPRLGRGTDTQYF. J is TRBJ2-3 and V is TRBV18; TRBD1 might be the D (6 bases). The germline V gene has CDR1 KGHSH and CDR2 LQKENI. This CDR3 region has 16 residues. Trimming shortened V by 3 bases and J by 3 bases, and 16 bases separated the two germline ends.

Many counts were recorded for this clonotype. The chain employs TRBV4-3 and TRBJ2-5; D is ambiguous. Germline V CDR1 and CDR2: LGHNA, YSLEER. Trimming took 0 bases from V and 5 from J, leaving 10 bases between them. This CDR3 has 14 amino acids. The CDR3 loop is CASSQDWGSETQYF. In DNA form, the CDR3 reads TGCGCCAGCAGCCAAGACTGGGGATCTGAGACCCAGTACTTC.

The chain couples TRBV19 to TRBJ1-2, with D perhaps matching TRBD1 (5 bases). The germline V gene encodes CDR1 LNHDA and CDR2 SQIVND (reference sequence). The V end lost 6 bases, the J end lost 5 bases, and 10 bases lay between the germline ends. This CDR3 is built from 12 residues. CDR3 in amino acids: CASRGQGYGYTF. The CDR3, as DNA: TGTGCCAGTAGAGGTCAGGGATATGGCTACACCTTC.

This clonotype has ten or more counts. V usage is TRBV20-1 and J usage is TRBJ2-7, with D possibly being TRBD2 (6 bases). CDR1 is DFQATT and CDR2 is SNEGSKA in the germline V gene (reference sequence). The CDR3 consists of 12 residues. V lost 7 bases and J 3 bases, leaving 13 bases between the germline ends. This chain's CDR3 is CSGSGTGYEQYF. The CDR3 DNA reads TGCAGTGGTTCCGGGACTGGCTACGAGCAGTACTTC.

This clonotype was seen ten or more times. The chain couples TRBV12-3 or TRBV12-4 to TRBJ2-7; D uncertain. Trimming pared 6 bases from V and 2 bases from J, leaving 8 bases between. The CDR3 contains 12 residues. The CDR3 region has the DNA TGTGCCAGCAGGCGCCGGGCCTACGAGCAGTACTTC. This codes for CASRRRAYEQYF.

This clonotype showed up many times. This chain uses TRBV20-1 with TRBJ2-7, with 10 nucleotides matching TRBD1. Per germline, CDR1 DFQATT and CDR2 SNEGSKA (reference sequence). V trimming: 3 bases; J trimming: 12 bases; junction bases outside the gene matches: 11. The CDR3 is 13 amino acids. CDR3 nucleotides: TGCAGTGCTAGCCGGGACAGGGGAGCCGATCCGTACTTC. Translating it yields CSASRDRGADPYF.